The subject of this entry is one T cell receptor (beta chain). V was pared by 5 bases and J by 4 bases, with 11 bases between. The CDR3 contains 13 residues. The record originates from a study of T cell responses to AZD1222 COVID-19 vaccine. Clones were read by immunoSEQ multiplex PCR, and TCRdb kept only the in-frame ones, dropping some. The sample includes 150,000 or so clones, about 91% seen only once; the top ten take 1.5% to 2%. This sequence was found in an adult in good health. The sequencing here drew on peripheral blood, taken on day 0 of AZD1222 vaccination. V usage is TRBV12-3 or TRBV12-4 and J usage is TRBJ2-5, with D maybe TRBD1 (6 bases). In nucleotides, the CDR3 is TGTGCCAGCAGTACGACAGGCGGAGAGACCCAGTACTTC. Translation gives CASSTTGGETQYF.